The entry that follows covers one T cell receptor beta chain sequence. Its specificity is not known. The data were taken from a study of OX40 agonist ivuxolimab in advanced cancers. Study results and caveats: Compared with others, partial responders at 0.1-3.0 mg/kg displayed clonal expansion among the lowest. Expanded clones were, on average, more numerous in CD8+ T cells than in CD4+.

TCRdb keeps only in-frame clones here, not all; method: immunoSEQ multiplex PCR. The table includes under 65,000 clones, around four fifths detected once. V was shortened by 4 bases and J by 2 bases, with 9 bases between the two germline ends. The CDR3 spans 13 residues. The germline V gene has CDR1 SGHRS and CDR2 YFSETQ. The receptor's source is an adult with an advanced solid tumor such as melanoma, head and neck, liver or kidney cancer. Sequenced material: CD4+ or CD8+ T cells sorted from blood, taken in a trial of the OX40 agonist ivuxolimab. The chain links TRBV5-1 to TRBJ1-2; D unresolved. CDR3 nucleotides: TGCGCCAGCAGCCCTGACGGGAACTATGGCTACACCTTC. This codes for CASSPDGNYGYTF.